The 25 T cell receptor beta chains listed next were all sequenced from one sample in a study of cytomegalovirus exposure and HLA in healthy donors (dated by TCRdb to 2016 to 2017). Libraries were built with the immunoSEQ multiplex PCR assay. For the multiplex PCR, a mixture combining 60 forward primers for TCR Vbeta segments and 13 reverse primers for TCR Jbeta segments was used. Held by TCRdb, this immuneACCESS table contains in-frame sequences only and omits some clones. Under half of the omission traces to an unresolved V gene where checked; the cause of the rest is unknown. The sample profile shows 65,000 or so clones; more than 75% of them were found once. 2.5% to 3.5% of the sample is in the top ten clones. The sample consisted of PBMCs. These TCRs come from a girl aged 5-17 years in good health and CMV-seropositive.

CDR3 bases: TGTGCCTGGAGTGGAGGAGGGACCCTCGGCACTGAAGCTTTCTTT. Translation: CAWSGGGTLGTEAFF. J is TRBJ1-1 and V is TRBV30, with a tentative D call TRBD1 (5 bases). Germline V CDR1 and CDR2: GTSNPN, SVGIG (reference sequence). The CDR3 covers 15 residues. V was clipped by 1 base and J by 4 bases, with 16 bases between them.

This sequence joins TRBV28 and TRBJ2-7, with a weak D call TRBD1 (6 bases). V was trimmed by 5 bases and J by 3 bases, leaving 11 bases between them. The CDR3 is 13 residues long. Looked up from germline, CDR1 is MDHEN and CDR2 is SYDVKM. The CDR3 protein is CASSLNRDYEQYF. CDR3 nucleotides: TGTGCCAGCAGTCTGAACAGGGACTACGAGCAGTACTTC. Drawing the rest from reference TRBV28 and TRBJ2-7, the complete variable domain is DVKVTQSSRYLVKRTGEKVFLECVQDMDHENMFWYRQDPGLGLRLIYFSYDVKMKEKGDIPEGYSVSREKKERFSLILESASTNQTSMYLCASSLNRDYEQYFGPGTRLTVT.

The chain links TRBV21-1 to TRBJ1-5. TRBV21-1 is labeled a pseudogene. The CDR3 contains 16 residues. The CDR3 bases are TGTGCCAGCAGCAAAGAGGCCGGGATGCGCAATCAGCCCCAGCATTTT. Its protein is CASSKEAGMRNQPQHF.

This clone was seen a single time. The chain joins TRBV5-1 to TRBJ2-7; 7 nucleotides line up with TRBD1. Germline loops: CDR1 SGHRS, CDR2 YFSETQ. This CDR3 spans 15 amino acids. The ends lost 4 bases at V and 2 bases at J; junction bases unmatched: 9. CDR3: CASSPDRDNTYEQYF. For the CDR3, the DNA is TGCGCCAGCAGCCCCGACAGGGATAACACCTACGAGCAGTACTTC. Full variable domain (outside the CDR3, taken from reference TRBV5-1 and TRBJ2-7): KAGVTQTPRYLIKTRGQQVTLSCSPISGHRSVSWYQQTPGQGLQFLFEYFSETQRNKGNFPGRFSGRQFSNSRSEMNVSTLELGDSALYLCASSPDRDNTYEQYFGPGTRLTVT.

The chain recombines TRBV28 with TRBJ1-5; D is unresolved. Trimming stripped 9 bases from V and 3 bases from J, with 15 bases between. Germline CDR1 and CDR2: MDHEN and SYDVKM. The CDR3 runs 14 residues. The CDR3 nucleotides read TGTGCCAGTGAGCCCGGGAGGGTCAATCAGCCCCAGCATTTT. It specifies CASEPGRVNQPQHF.

The rearrangement uses TRBV10-3 and TRBJ2-3; D gene unclear. V was clipped by 0 bases and J by 1 base, with 8 bases between them. The CDR3 contains 15 residues. CDR1 is ENHRY, CDR2 SYGVKD, per germline. The CDR3 DNA follows: TGTGCCATCAGTGAGTCGCAGCGAGGCACAGATACGCAGTATTTT. Translating it yields CAISESQRGTDTQYF.

The chain recombines TRBV5-1 with TRBJ2-5, with 7 bases aligning to TRBD2. Per the germline V gene, CDR1 is SGHRS and CDR2 is YFSETQ. CDR3 length: 13 amino acids. The V segment lost 3 bases and the J segment 3 bases; nucleotides outside the gene matches: 2. The CDR3 reads CASSSLAEETQYF. In DNA form, the CDR3 reads TGCGCCAGCAGCTCCCTAGCGGAAGAGACCCAGTACTTC.

About this clone itself: A read error may produce the germline difference seen at one junction end. The chain recombines TRBV6-1 with TRBJ2-1, with D possibly matching TRBD2 (5 bases). From germline, CDR1 is MNHNS and CDR2 SASEGT. This CDR3 spans 16 amino acids. The CDR3 here is CASIETPGLGGVEQFF. CDR3 in DNA: TGTGCCAGCATTGAAACGCCTGGGCTAGGAGGAGTCGAGCAGTTCTTC.

V usage is TRBV15 and J usage is TRBJ1-1; a possible D gene is TRBD1 (6 bases). Germline V gene lookup returns CDR1 LNHNV and CDR2 YYDKDF (reference sequence). V was shortened by 4 bases and J by 2 bases, with 17 bases between the two germline ends. The CDR3 has 16 residues. CDR3 nucleotides: TGTGCCACCAGCAACTTATTGTGGGGGCGCAACACTGAAGCTTTCTTT. This encodes CATSNLLWGRNTEAFF.

The V call is TRBV5-6, the J call TRBJ1-5; TRBD1 is a possible D gene (6 bases). Germline V gives CDR1 SGHDT, CDR2 YYEEEE. The CDR3 is made up of 16 amino acids. The V end lost 3 bases, the J end lost 1 base, and 14 bases lay between the germline ends. CDR3 amino acids: CASSCWTAESNQPQHF. The DNA of the CDR3 is TGTGCCAGCAGCTGCTGGACAGCTGAGAGCAATCAGCCCCAGCATTTT.

This clone came up once. V is TRBV13 and J is TRBJ1-2; tentative D call: TRBD1 (6 bases). Germline V gene lookup returns CDR1 PRHDT and CDR2 FYEKMQ (reference sequence). The CDR3 is 12 amino acids. Trimming shortened V by 1 base and J by 8 bases, and 8 bases separated the two germline ends. The CDR3 sequence is CASSLAGDGYTF. CDR3 nucleotides: TGTGCCAGCAGCTTAGCAGGGGACGGCTACACCTTC.

There are a few counts of this clone. CDR3 DNA sequence: TGTGCCACAGCGACAGGGGAAGGTCAGCCCCAGCATTTT. It translates to CATATGEGQPQHF. J is TRBJ1-5 and V is TRBV19, with TRBD1 identical over 8 bases. Germline-derived CDR1 and CDR2 are LNHDA and SQIVND (reference sequence). The CDR3 covers 13 residues. J lost 6 bases, V lost 10 bases, and 8 bases had no gene match.

The chain carries TRBV29-1 and TRBJ1-2; a possible D gene is TRBD1 (6 bases). V lost 6 bases and J 8 bases, leaving 13 bases between the germline ends. Germline V gene lookup returns CDR1 SQVTM and CDR2 ANQGSEA. The CDR3 covers 11 residues. This CDR3 reads CSVRTEYGYTF. The CDR3 nucleotides read TGCAGCGTCAGGACAGAGTACGGCTACACCTTC.

The chain combines TRBV5-1 with TRBJ2-1; a weak D match, TRBD2 (5 bases). Trimming stripped 4 bases from V and 8 bases from J, with 13 bases between. CDR1 is SGHRS, CDR2 YFSETQ, per germline. The CDR3 length is 13 residues. CDR3 in DNA: TGCGCCAGCAGCCCGGCGGAGGTTGATGAGCAGTTCTTC. Protein: CASSPAEVDEQFF.

The rearrangement joins TRBV28 to TRBJ1-2; TRBD1 is a possible D gene (5 bases). Germline CDR1 is MDHEN and CDR2 is SYDVKM. V was cut by 3 bases and J by 4 bases, with 12 bases left in between. The CDR3 has 14 residues. CDR3 sequence reads: CASSFLGQAYGYTF. The CDR3 bases are TGTGCCAGCAGTTTCCTGGGGCAAGCCTATGGCTACACCTTC.

The V call is TRBV6-5, the J call TRBJ1-2, with D maybe TRBD1 (6 bases). CDR3 length: 15 amino acids. Germline CDR1 is MNHEY and CDR2 is SVGAGI. V dropped 2 bases and J dropped 1 base, with 11 bases sitting between them. This CDR3 is CASSYRGALNYGYTF. In nucleotides, the CDR3 is TGTGCCAGCAGTTACCGGGGGGCGCTTAACTATGGCTACACCTTC.

The genes are TRBV2 and TRBJ1-5, with D perhaps TRBD1 (6 bases). The CDR3 length is 16 residues. V lost 2 bases to trimming and J lost 4 bases, with 15 bases between them. In germline, CDR1 is SNHLY, CDR2 FYNNEI. This chain's CDR3 is CASSEFGGRTNQPQHF. DNA for the CDR3: TGTGCCAGCAGTGAATTTGGGGGCCGCACGAATCAGCCCCAGCATTTT.

This CDR3 is CASSYWQGADNSPLHF. As DNA, the CDR3 is TGTGCCAGCAGTTACTGGCAGGGGGCCGACAATTCACCCCTCCACTTT. V gene TRBV6-5 combines with J gene TRBJ1-6; 8 bases align to TRBD1. CDR3 length: 16 residues. V trimming: 1 base; J trimming: 7 bases; junction bases outside the gene matches: 6. CDR1 is MNHEY, CDR2 SVGAGI, per germline.

The chain carries TRBV5-6 and TRBJ1-3, with D maybe TRBD1 (5 bases). The CDR3 loop spans 13 amino acids. V shed 7 bases and J shed 0 bases, with 8 bases lying between them. The V gene's germline CDR1 is SGHDT and CDR2 YYEEEE. CDR3 DNA: TGTGCCAGCGGACAAGCCTCTGGAAACACCATATATTTT. Protein sequence: CASGQASGNTIYF.

The chain recombines TRBV4-1 with TRBJ1-2; tentatively, D is TRBD1 (5 bases). The CDR3 is made up of 16 amino acids. Between the trimmed V and J ends, which lost 6 bases and 8 bases, there was a span of 25 bases. Germline loops: CDR1 MGHRA, CDR2 YSYEKL. The CDR3 DNA is TGCGCCAGCAGTCGAAGTAGTATACCAGGGTCGGAGGGCTACACCTTC. Amino acids: CASSRSSIPGSEGYTF.

The rearrangement links TRBV30 to TRBJ2-6, with TRBD1 identical over 9 bases. CDR1 and CDR2 from the germline V gene are GTSNPN and SVGIG (reference sequence). The V segment lost 2 bases and the J segment 3 bases; nucleotides outside the gene matches: 11. This CDR3 has 18 residues. The CDR3 sequence: CAWSLRGQGSGGANVLTF. DNA for the CDR3: TGTGCCTGGAGTTTGAGGGGACAGGGATCTGGTGGGGCCAACGTCCTGACTTTC.

The gene calls are TRBV19 and TRBJ1-2; a possible D gene is TRBD1 (6 bases). Deletions cut 3 bases from V and 7 bases from J, with 15 bases between. Germline V gene lookup returns CDR1 LNHDA and CDR2 SQIVND (reference sequence). There are 14 residues in the CDR3. This chain's CDR3 is CASSMVTGRGGYTF. CDR3 in DNA: TGTGCCAGTAGTATGGTTACAGGGAGGGGTGGCTACACCTTC.

This chain connects TRBV14 to TRBJ2-5; D may be TRBD2 (5 bases). Germline loops: CDR1 SGHDN, CDR2 FVKESK. V lost 4 bases and J 5 bases, leaving 14 bases between the germline ends. There are 14 residues in the CDR3. CDR3 nucleotides: TGTGCCAGCAGCCCAAGCGGTTTTTGGGAGACCCAGTACTTC. Amino acid sequence: CASSPSGFWETQYF.

The genes are TRBV19 and TRBJ2-7, with 10 bases aligning to TRBD1. Germline CDR1 reads LNHDA; CDR2 reads SQIVND (reference sequence). The CDR3 has 13 amino acids. V was clipped by 4 bases and J by 5 bases; unmatched bases: 2. This chain's CDR3 is CASSRDRGDEQYF. CDR3 nucleotide sequence: TGTGCCAGTAGTAGGGACAGGGGCGACGAGCAGTACTTC.

This sequence joins TRBV29-1 and TRBJ1-5; 8 bases fit TRBD1. After removal of 6 bases from V and 6 bases from J, the junction contained 4 bases not matched to a gene. Per the germline V gene, CDR1 is SQVTM and CDR2 is ANQGSEA. The CDR3 is 12 residues long. CDR3 coding DNA: TGCAGCGTGGCACAGGGGGGTCAGCCCCAGCATTTT. Its translation is CSVAQGGQPQHF. The full variable domain, rest sourced from reference TRBV29-1 and TRBJ1-5, is SAVISQKPSRDICQRGTSLTIQCQVDSQVTMMFWYRQQPGQSLTLIATANQGSEATYESGFVIDKFPISRPNLTFSTLTVSNMSPEDSSIYLCSVAQGGQPQHFGDGTRLSIL.